These 26 T cell receptor beta chains were all obtained from the same sample, sequenced in a study of cytomegalovirus exposure and HLA in healthy donors. Primers included in the PCR were 60 Vbeta and 13 Jbeta primers. Profiled with immunoSEQ multiplex PCR; TCRdb holds only in-frame clones, not every one. The sample has about 100,000 clones; about 74% are singletons. The sample taken for sequencing was PBMCs. The receptors derive from a woman in her forties in good health and CMV-seropositive.

The chain is built from TRBV9 and TRBJ2-3; D gene uncertain. Germline V gene sequence: CDR1 SGDLS, CDR2 YYNGEE. Deletions cut 3 bases from V and 3 bases from J, with 5 bases between. The CDR3 runs to 12 residues. As DNA, the CDR3 is TGTGCCAGCAGCGGACAAACAGATACGCAGTATTTT. Translated: CASSGQTDTQYF.

The rearrangement uses TRBV28 and TRBJ1-5; TRBD1 agrees at 7 bases. V was clipped by 5 bases and J by 5 bases; unmatched bases: 12. Germline loops: CDR1 MDHEN, CDR2 SYDVKM. This CDR3 is 16 amino acids long. CDR3 nucleotide sequence: TGTGCCAGCAGTGCTCAGACAGGGAGGAACCATCAGCCCCAGCATTTT. This encodes CASSAQTGRNHQPQHF.

CDR3 in DNA: TGTGCCAGCAAGTCGGCACAGGGGAACTACGAGCAGTACTTC. It specifies CASKSAQGNYEQYF. This sequence joins TRBV6-5 and TRBJ2-7; TRBD1 aligns across 7 bases. The CDR3 is 14 amino acids. CDR1 and CDR2 from the germline V gene are MNHEY and SVGAGI. J lost 3 bases, V lost 7 bases, and 9 bases had no gene match.

This chain joins TRBV27 and TRBJ1-2; tentatively, D is TRBD1 (5 bases). Germline V CDR1 and CDR2: MNHEY, SMNVEV (reference sequence). This CDR3 contains 13 residues. Trimming removed 10 bases from V and 4 bases from J, with 16 bases in between. The CDR3 nucleotides are TGTGCCACCCAGTCGTCGCAGGGCTATGGCTACACCTTC. Protein sequence: CATQSSQGYGYTF.

This clone turned up a few times. This rearrangement joins TRBV2 to TRBJ2-1; D not certain. With 2 bases removed from V and 2 bases from J, the gap between germline ends came to 7 bases. Germline-derived CDR1 and CDR2 are SNHLY and FYNNEI. CDR3 length equals 14 residues. The CDR3 DNA sequence: TGTGCCAGCAGTGAACAATCTACCTACAATGAGCAGTTCTTC. It codes for CASSEQSTYNEQFF.

This clone was seen a few times. This sequence joins TRBV5-1 and TRBJ1-1, with a weak D call TRBD1 (5 bases). The V end was cut by 3 bases, the J end by 1 base, with 7 bases between. CDR3 size: 13 residues. Germline CDR1 reads SGHRS; CDR2 reads YFSETQ. CDR3 sequence reads: CASSYDRNTEAFF. The CDR3 DNA reads TGCGCCAGCAGCTACGACAGGAACACTGAAGCTTTCTTT.

CDR3 DNA: TGTGCCAGCAGCCCAGGCCCCGGGACTCTAGGAGGCGAGCAGTACTTC. The encoded protein is CASSPGPGTLGGEQYF. The chain has TRBV7-9 and TRBJ2-7; TRBD2 might be the D (6 bases). Per the germline V gene, CDR1 is SEHNR and CDR2 is FQNEAQ (reference sequence). CDR3 length equals 16 residues. Deletions cut 5 bases from V and 6 bases from J, with 23 bases between.

The gene calls are TRBV5-1 and TRBJ2-6, with D possibly TRBD1 on 5 matching bases. The V gene lost 1 base and the J gene lost 0 bases, with 14 bases spanning the gap. The germline CDR1 and CDR2 sequences are SGHRS and YFSETQ. The CDR3 extends over 18 amino acids. This chain's CDR3 is CASSLQGPSPSGANVLTF. The CDR3 DNA follows: TGCGCCAGCAGCTTGCAGGGTCCTTCGCCCTCTGGGGCCAACGTCCTGACTTTC.

This clone was seen a handful of times. The V call is TRBV5-4, the J call TRBJ1-2; tentative D call: TRBD1 (5 bases). Germline V gives CDR1 SGHNT, CDR2 YYREEE (reference sequence). V was trimmed by 4 bases and J by 7 bases, leaving 20 bases between them. The CDR3 is 15 residues long. The DNA of the CDR3 is TGTGCCAGCAGCCCCGCTGGGGGGTCTGCCGGTGGCTACACCTTC. As protein: CASSPAGGSAGGYTF.

This rearrangement joins TRBV27 to TRBJ2-7, with TRBD1 matching over 7 bases. Unmatched junction bases numbered 3, after V lost 6 bases and J lost 4 bases. Germline CDR1 is MNHEY and CDR2 is SMNVEV (reference sequence). The CDR3 length is 12 residues. The CDR3 protein is CASSKTGYEQYF. CDR3 bases: TGTGCCAGCAGCAAGACAGGGTACGAGCAGTACTTC.

The chain uses TRBV5-4 and TRBJ1-6; no clear D. The CDR3 length is 12 residues. The germline V and J ends were trimmed by 0 bases and 16 bases, with 11 bases remaining between them. Germline V CDR1 and CDR2: SGHNT, YYREEE (reference sequence). CDR3 nucleotides: TGTGCCAGCAGCTTGGAAGTTGGGGAGCTCCACTTT. It codes for CASSLEVGELHF.

This clone has just a few counts. CDR3 bases: TGTGCCAGTAGTATTGAGGGATATAGCAATCAGCCCCAGCATTTT. It codes for CASSIEGYSNQPQHF. The rearrangement uses TRBV19 and TRBJ1-5; no firm D call. Germline assignment: CDR1 LNHDA and CDR2 SQIVND (reference sequence). The CDR3 has 15 residues. V shed 3 bases and J shed 0 bases, with 9 bases lying between them.

The gene calls are TRBV30 and TRBJ1-5, with D possibly TRBD1 on 6 matching bases. Germline-derived CDR1 and CDR2 are GTSNPN and SVGIG (reference sequence). With 4 bases removed from V and 0 bases from J, the gap between germline ends came to 13 bases. The length of the CDR3 is 15 residues. CDR3 in DNA: TGTGCCTGGACCAAGGGGGGGAATAGCAATCAGCCCCAGCATTTT. This translates into CAWTKGGNSNQPQHF.

The count of this clone is one. This chain links TRBV29-1 with TRBJ2-1; TRBD2 might be the D (6 bases). The CDR3 consists of 13 residues. Trimming shortened V by 7 bases and J by 10 bases, and 20 bases separated the two germline ends. Germline CDR1 and CDR2: SQVTM and ANQGSEA. The CDR3 coding sequence is TGCAGCGGACGGGACTCTGAATCGGGCGAGCAGTTCTTC. Residues: CSGRDSESGEQFF.

The chain uses TRBV10-1 and TRBJ2-1; D ambiguous. The CDR3 has 17 amino acids. Germline V CDR1 and CDR2: WNHNN, SYGVQD (reference sequence). Trimming removed 2 bases at V and 3 bases at J, with 17 bases between. The CDR3, as DNA: TGCGCCAGCAGTGAGGCACCGACACCAACCATCTACAATGAGCAGTTCTTC. Protein: CASSEAPTPTIYNEQFF.

J is TRBJ1-2 and V is TRBV19; the D gene is possibly TRBD1 (5 bases). The germline V gene encodes CDR1 LNHDA and CDR2 SQIVND (reference sequence). V was clipped by 5 bases and J by 3 bases, with 10 bases between them. The CDR3 contains 13 residues. Here the CDR3 reads CASSSQQDYGYTF. DNA for the CDR3: TGTGCCAGTAGTTCTCAACAGGACTATGGCTACACCTTC.

The J gene is TRBJ1-2, the V gene TRBV30, with 12 bases aligning to TRBD1. Germline V gene lookup returns CDR1 GTSNPN and CDR2 SVGIG (reference sequence). V gave up 5 bases and J gave up 4 bases; unmatched junction bases: 8. The CDR3 consists of 15 residues. For the CDR3, the DNA is TGTGCCTGGGGGACAGGGGGCGCGGCGGGCTATGGCTACACCTTC. Protein product: CAWGTGGAAGYGYTF.

V gene TRBV7-9 combines with J gene TRBJ1-3; TRBD1 might be the D (6 bases). Germline CDR1 and CDR2: SEHNR and FQNEAQ (reference sequence). The germline V and J ends were trimmed by 5 bases and 0 bases, with 11 bases remaining between them. The CDR3 has 15 amino acids. The CDR3 loop is CASSITTGSGNTIYF. The CDR3 DNA sequence: TGTGCCAGCAGCATAACGACAGGCTCTGGAAACACCATATATTTT.

The chain combines TRBV7-2 with TRBJ2-3; D uncertain. CDR3 length: 12 amino acids. The germline V gene has CDR1 SGHTA and CDR2 FQGNSA. Between the trimmed V and J ends, which lost 4 bases and 2 bases, there was a span of 4 bases. The CDR3: CASSSHTDTQYF. The CDR3, as DNA: TGTGCCAGCAGCTCCCACACAGATACGCAGTATTTT.

The genes are TRBV7-9 and TRBJ1-5; 9 bases align to TRBD1. The CDR3 covers 15 residues. The ends lost 3 bases at V and 3 bases at J; junction bases unmatched: 3. The V gene's germline CDR1 is SEHNR and CDR2 FQNEAQ (reference sequence). As DNA, the CDR3 is TGTGCCAGCAGCTTCTCACAGGGGGCCAATCAGCCCCAGCATTTT. Amino acid sequence: CASSFSQGANQPQHF.

The CDR3 coding sequence is TGTGCCAGCAGCTTTCGGGGAGGGCAAGAGACCCAGTACTTC. Protein sequence: CASSFRGGQETQYF. The chain recombines TRBV7-3 with TRBJ2-5; 7 bases line up with TRBD2. Germline-derived CDR1 and CDR2 are SGHTA and FQGTGA. Trimming took 3 bases from V and 2 from J; bases not matched to a gene: 3. This CDR3 has 14 amino acids.

V and J are TRBV6-6 and TRBJ1-1; 7 nucleotides match TRBD1. Germline values: CDR1 MNHNY, CDR2 SVGAGI (reference sequence). The CDR3 length is 14 residues. V was clipped by 6 bases and J by 4 bases; unmatched bases: 8. CDR3 nucleotides: TGTGCCAGCAGACCAGACAGGGCGGTCACTGAAGCTTTCTTT. Encoded protein: CASRPDRAVTEAFF.

V gene TRBV9 combines with J gene TRBJ1-5, with TRBD1 matching 8 bases. The CDR3 runs 15 residues. With 4 bases clipped from V and 3 bases from J, the junction kept 6 bases outside the gene matches. Germline loops: CDR1 SGDLS, CDR2 YYNGEE. CDR3 loop: CASSLIQGDNQPQHF. The CDR3 nucleotides read TGTGCCAGCAGCTTGATACAGGGGGACAATCAGCCCCAGCATTTT.

Only a few counts were recorded for this clone. This chain uses TRBV5-4 with TRBJ2-1, with 8 bases fitting TRBD2. Germline trimming cut 2 bases from V and 5 bases from J; bases unmatched to any gene: 12. CDR1 and CDR2 from the germline V gene are SGHNT and YYREEE (reference sequence). The CDR3 has 17 amino acids. Written as DNA, the CDR3 is TGTGCCAGCAGCTTTGACGGGGGGGCTACATACAACAATGAGCAGTTCTTC. Protein sequence: CASSFDGGATYNNEQFF.

V usage is TRBV2 and J usage is TRBJ2-7; TRBD1 matches 11 bases. This CDR3 has 14 residues. Germline loops: CDR1 SNHLY, CDR2 FYNNEI. The J segment lost 3 bases and the V segment lost 7 bases, leaving 5 bases of the junction unmatched. The CDR3 region has the DNA TGTGCCAGCATCCGGGGACAGGGGGGCTACGAGCAGTACTTC. It encodes CASIRGQGGYEQYF.

This clone showed up just a few times. CDR3 DNA sequence: TGTGCCAGCAGTGGGCAGGGGGTGATTGGGACTGAAGCTTTCTTT. Encoded protein: CASSGQGVIGTEAFF. The chain uses TRBV6-1 and TRBJ1-1, with 7 nucleotides matching TRBD1. Unmatched junction bases numbered 10, after V lost 4 bases and J lost 5 bases. Germline CDR1 is MNHNS and CDR2 is SASEGT. The length of the CDR3 is 15 residues.